This TCR beta chain was recovered during a study of OX40 agonist ivuxolimab in advanced cancers. On the study more broadly: Patients received the agonistic anti-OX40 (CD134) antibody ivuxolimab. Study observations and caveats: Low normalized T-cell clonal expansion also characterized some of the nonresponders.

The timepoints at which blood was sampled were baseline, cycle 4 day 1, and cycle 7 day 1. Using immunoSEQ multiplex PCR, the repertoire was profiled, and TCRdb retains in-frame clones only, with some absent. The sample gives about 27,000 clones, approximately 79% of which show up once; approximately 30% is in the top ten. The CDR3 spans 15 residues. Regarding this clone: Its antigen is unidentified. Possible read error: a much larger clone is one base away.

The chain is built from TRBV5-2 and TRBJ2-7. TRBV5-2 is assigned pseudogene status. The sequence came from an adult with an advanced solid tumor such as melanoma, head and neck, liver or kidney cancer. Sequences were derived from CD4+ or CD8+ T cells sorted from blood, sampled in a trial of the OX40 agonist ivuxolimab. CDR3 sequence: CASSQGGGRIYEQYF. The CDR3 region has the DNA TGTGCCAGCAGCCAAGGAGGGGGTCGGATCTACGAGCAGTACTTC.